Sequencing of this TCR beta chain was carried out in a study of T cell repertoires in cytomegalovirus infection. Across the study: Researchers turned to recently identified HLA-C-restricted CMV epitopes as well as well-studied HLA-B-restricted ones. TCR beta signatures that were public indicated CMV infection and matching HLA type. General study results and limits: Cumulative public TCR beta family frequency identified carriers of CMV plus the relevant HLA. The ex vivo response showed dominance by HLA-C-restricted CMV-specific TCR beta clonotypes.

The germline CDR1 and CDR2 sequences are SGHDT and YYEEEE. The CDR3 contains 15 residues. V lost 6 bases and J 8 bases, leaving 21 bases between the germline ends. As regards this clonotype: The antigen remains unidentified.

MiXCR, run by TCRdb on the reads, gives a single entry per CDR3 protein. The sample lists some 350,000 distinct CDR3 sequences, nearly 35% occurring once. J is TRBJ2-1 and V is TRBV5-6, with D unclear. This sequence originates from a human donor in good health (CMV status not recorded). Some clones in this sample may be carry-over from other donors' samples. Specimen: cultured PBMCs, collected from culture after CMV antigen stimulation. The CDR3 sequence is CASNLIPERRDEQFF. The CDR3 region has the DNA TGTGCCAGCAACCTAATCCCCGAGCGACGCGATGAGCAGTTCTTC.